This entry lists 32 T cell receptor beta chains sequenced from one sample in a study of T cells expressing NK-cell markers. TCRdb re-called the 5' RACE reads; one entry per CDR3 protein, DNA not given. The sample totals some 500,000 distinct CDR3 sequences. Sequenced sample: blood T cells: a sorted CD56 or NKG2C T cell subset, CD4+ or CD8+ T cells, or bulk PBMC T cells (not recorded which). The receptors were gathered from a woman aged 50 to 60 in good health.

The CDR3 protein is CASSLTGDNTEAFF. The chain has TRBV7-9 and TRBJ1-1; no DNA is available, so the TRBD1 call from TCRdb remains unchecked. Germline CDR1 reads SEHNR; CDR2 reads FQNEAQ (reference sequence). The CDR3 is 14 amino acids.

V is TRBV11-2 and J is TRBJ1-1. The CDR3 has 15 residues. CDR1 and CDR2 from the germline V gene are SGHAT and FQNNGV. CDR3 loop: CASSLGAEKNTEAFF.

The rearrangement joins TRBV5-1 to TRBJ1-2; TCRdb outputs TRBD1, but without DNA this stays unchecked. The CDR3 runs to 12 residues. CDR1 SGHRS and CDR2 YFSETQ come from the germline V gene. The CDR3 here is CASATGGNGYTF.

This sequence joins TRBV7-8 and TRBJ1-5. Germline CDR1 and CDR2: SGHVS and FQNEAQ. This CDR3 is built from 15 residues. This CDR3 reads CASSLARWGNQPQHF.

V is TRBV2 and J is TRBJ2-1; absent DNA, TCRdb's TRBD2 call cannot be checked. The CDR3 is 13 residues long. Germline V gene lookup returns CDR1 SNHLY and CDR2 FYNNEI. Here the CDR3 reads CASKGLGDYEQFF.

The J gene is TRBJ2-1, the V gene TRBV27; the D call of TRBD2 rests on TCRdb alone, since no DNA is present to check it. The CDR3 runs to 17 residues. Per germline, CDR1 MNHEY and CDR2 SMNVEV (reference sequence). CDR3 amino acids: CASSLNAGLAGVREQFF.

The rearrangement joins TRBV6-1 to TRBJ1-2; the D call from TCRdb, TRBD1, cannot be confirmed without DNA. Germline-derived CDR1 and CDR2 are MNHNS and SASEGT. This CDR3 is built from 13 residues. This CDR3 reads CASRTGVNYGYTF.

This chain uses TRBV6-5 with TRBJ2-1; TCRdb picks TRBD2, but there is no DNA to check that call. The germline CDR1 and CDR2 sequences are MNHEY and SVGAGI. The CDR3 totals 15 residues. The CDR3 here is CASGLTEDSGKGKFF.

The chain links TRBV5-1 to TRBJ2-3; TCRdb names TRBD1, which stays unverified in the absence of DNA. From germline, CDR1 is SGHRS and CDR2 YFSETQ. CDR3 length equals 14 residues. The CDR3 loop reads CASSFSRGRDTQYF.

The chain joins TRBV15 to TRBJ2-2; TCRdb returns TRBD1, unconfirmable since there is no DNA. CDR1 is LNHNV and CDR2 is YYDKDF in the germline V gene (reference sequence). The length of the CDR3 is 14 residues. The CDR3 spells CATRRLGGTGELFF.

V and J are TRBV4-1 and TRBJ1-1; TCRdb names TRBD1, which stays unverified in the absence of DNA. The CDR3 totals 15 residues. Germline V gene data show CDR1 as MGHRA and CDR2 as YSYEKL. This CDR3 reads CASSRMGDGNTEAFF.

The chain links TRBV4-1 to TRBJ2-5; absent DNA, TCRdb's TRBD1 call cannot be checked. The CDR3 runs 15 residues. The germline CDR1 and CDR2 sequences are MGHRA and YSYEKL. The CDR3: CASSPPGPGRQTQYF.

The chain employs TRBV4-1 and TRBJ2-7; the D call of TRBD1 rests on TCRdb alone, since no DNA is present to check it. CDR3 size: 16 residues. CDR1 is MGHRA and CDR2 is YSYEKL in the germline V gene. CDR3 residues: CASSHLTRDRERGQYF.

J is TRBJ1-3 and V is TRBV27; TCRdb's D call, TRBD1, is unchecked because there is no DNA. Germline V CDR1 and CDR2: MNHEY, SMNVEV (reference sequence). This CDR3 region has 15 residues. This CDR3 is CASSSLGVAGNTIYF.

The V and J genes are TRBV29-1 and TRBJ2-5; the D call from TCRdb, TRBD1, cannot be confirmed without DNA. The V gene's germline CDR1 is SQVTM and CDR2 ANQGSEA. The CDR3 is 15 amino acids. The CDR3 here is CSCLGDKTGEETQYF.

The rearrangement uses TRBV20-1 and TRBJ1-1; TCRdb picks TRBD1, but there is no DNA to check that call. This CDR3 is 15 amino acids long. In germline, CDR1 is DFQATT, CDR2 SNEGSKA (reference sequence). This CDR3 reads CSASAPSGLNTEAFF.

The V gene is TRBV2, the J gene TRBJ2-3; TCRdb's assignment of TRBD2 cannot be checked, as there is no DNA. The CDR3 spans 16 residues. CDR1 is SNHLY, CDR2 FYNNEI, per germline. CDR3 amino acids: CASSEGGLARTDTQYF.

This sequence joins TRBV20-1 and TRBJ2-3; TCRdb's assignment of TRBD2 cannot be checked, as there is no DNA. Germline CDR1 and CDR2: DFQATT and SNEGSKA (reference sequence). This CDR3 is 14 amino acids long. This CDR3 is CSARDQRRAETQYF.

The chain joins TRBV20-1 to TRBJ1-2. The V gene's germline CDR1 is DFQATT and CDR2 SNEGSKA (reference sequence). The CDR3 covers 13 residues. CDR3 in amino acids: CSVPPGRSRGYTF.

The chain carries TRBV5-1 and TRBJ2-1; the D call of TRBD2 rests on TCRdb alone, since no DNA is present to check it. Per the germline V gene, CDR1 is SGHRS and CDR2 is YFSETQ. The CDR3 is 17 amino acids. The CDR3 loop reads CASSPLAGAGSYNEQFF. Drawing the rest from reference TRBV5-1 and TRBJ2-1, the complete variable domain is KAGVTQTPRYLIKTRGQQVTLSCSPISGHRSVSWYQQTPGQGLQFLFEYFSETQRNKGNFPGRFSGRQFSNSRSEMNVSTLELGDSALYLCASSPLAGAGSYNEQFFGPGTRLTVL.

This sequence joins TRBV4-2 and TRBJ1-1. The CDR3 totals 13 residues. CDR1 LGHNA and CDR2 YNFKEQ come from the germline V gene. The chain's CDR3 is CASSLKTNTEAFF.

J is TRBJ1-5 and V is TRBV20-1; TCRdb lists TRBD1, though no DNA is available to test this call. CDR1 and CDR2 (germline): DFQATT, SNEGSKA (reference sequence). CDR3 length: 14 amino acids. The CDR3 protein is CSASGTGEVQPQHF.

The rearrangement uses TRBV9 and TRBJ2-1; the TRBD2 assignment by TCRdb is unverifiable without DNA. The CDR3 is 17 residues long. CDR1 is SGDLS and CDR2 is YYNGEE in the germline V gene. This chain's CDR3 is CASSGHSGRGMYNEQFF.

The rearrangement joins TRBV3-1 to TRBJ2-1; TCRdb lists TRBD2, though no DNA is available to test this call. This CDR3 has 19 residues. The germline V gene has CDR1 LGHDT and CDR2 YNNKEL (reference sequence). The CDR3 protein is CASSQEGLAGAISYNEQFF.

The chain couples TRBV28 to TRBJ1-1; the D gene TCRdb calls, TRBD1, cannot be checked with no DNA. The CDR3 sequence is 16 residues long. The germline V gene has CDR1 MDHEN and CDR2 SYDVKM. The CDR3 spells CASSPIQGILNTEAFF.

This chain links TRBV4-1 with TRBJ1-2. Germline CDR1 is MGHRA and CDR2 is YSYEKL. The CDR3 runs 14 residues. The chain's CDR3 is CASSQDGGPYGYTF.

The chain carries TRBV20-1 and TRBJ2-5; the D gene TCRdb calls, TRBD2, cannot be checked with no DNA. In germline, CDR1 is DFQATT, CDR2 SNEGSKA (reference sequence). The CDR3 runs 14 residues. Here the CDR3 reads CSASLSRSGGTQYF.

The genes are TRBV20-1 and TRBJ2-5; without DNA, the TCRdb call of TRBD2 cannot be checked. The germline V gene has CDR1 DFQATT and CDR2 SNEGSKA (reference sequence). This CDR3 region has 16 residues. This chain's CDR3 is CSPRASGSVFTETQYF.

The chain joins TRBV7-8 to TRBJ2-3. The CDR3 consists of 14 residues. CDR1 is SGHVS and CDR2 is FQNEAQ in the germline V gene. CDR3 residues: CASSAKINTDTQYF.

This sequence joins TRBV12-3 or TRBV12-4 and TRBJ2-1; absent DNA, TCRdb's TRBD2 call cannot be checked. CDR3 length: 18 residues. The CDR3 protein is CASSLAKALAGTYNEQFF.

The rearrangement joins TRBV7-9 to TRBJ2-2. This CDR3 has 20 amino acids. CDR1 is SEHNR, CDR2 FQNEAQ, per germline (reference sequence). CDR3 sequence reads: CASSLSDFQTELMNTGELFF.

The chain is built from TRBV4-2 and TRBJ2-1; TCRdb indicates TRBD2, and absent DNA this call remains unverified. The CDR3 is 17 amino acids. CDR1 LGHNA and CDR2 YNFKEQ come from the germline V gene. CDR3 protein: CASSQDQSQRGYNEQFF.